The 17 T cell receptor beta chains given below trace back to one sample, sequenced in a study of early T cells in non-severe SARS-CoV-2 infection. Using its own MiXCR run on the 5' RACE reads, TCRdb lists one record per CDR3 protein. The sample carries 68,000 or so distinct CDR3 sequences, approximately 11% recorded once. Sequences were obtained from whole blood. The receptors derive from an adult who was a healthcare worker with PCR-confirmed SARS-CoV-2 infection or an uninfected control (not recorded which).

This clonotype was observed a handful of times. The CDR3 DNA sequence: TGTGCCAGCAGCCGGACCCGGGAGACCCAGTACTTC. This encodes CASSRTRETQYF. The genes are TRBV7-9 and TRBJ2-5; D unclear. Germline CDR1 reads SEHNR; CDR2 reads FQNEAQ (reference sequence). This CDR3 comprises 12 residues. V was pared by 5 bases and J by 5 bases, with 9 bases between.

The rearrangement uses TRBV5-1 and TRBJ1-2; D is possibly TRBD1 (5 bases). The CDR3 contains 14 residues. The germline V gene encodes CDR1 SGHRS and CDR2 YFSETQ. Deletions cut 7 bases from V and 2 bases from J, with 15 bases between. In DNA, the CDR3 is TGCGCCAGCCGGGAGGGGTATCGGAACTATGGCTACACCTTC. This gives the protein CASREGYRNYGYTF.

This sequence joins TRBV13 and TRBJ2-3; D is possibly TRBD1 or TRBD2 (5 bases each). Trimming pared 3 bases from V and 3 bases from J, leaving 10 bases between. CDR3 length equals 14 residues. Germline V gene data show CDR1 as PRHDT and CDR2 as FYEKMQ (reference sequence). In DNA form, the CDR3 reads TGTGCCAGCAGCTTGGGGGACGGTACAGATACGCAGTATTTT. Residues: CASSLGDGTDTQYF.

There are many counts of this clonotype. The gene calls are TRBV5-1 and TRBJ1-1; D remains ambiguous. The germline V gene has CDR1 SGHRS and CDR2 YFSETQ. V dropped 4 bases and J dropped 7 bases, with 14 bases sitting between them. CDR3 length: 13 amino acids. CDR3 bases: TGCGCCAGCAGCGCCGGATCCGCCTATGAAGCTTTCTTT. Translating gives CASSAGSAYEAFF.

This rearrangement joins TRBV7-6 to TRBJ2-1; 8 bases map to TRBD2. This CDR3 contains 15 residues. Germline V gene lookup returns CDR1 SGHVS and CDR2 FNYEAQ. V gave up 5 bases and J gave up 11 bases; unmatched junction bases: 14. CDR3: CASSPRREGDLKQFF. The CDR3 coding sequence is TGTGCCAGCAGCCCCCGACGGGAGGGTGATTTGAAGCAGTTCTTC.

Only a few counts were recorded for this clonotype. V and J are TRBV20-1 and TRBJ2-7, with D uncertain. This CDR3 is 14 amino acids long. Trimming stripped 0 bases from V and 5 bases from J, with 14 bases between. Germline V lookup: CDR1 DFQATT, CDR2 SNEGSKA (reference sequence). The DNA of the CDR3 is TGCAGTGCTAGAGATCGTCTTTGGGGTGACGAGCAGTACTTC. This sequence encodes CSARDRLWGDEQYF.

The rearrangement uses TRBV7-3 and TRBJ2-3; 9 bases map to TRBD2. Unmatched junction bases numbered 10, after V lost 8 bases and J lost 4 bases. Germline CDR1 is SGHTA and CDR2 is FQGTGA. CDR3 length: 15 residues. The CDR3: CASAQGGGRADTQYF. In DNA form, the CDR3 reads TGTGCCAGCGCCCAAGGAGGCGGGAGGGCAGATACGCAGTATTTT.

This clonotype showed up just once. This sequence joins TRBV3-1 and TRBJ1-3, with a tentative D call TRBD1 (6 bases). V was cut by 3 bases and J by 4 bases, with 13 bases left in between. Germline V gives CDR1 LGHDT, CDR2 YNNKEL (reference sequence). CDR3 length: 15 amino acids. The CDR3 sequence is CASSHTQGPGNTIYF. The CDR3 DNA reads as TGTGCCAGCAGCCATACACAGGGCCCAGGAAACACCATATATTTT.

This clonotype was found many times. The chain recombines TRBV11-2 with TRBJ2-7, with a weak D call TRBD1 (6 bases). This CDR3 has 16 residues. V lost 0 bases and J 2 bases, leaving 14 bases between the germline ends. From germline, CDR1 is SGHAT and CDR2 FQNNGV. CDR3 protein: CASSLDRRGMTYEQYF. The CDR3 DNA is TGTGCCAGCAGCTTAGATCGCAGGGGCATGACCTACGAGCAGTACTTC.

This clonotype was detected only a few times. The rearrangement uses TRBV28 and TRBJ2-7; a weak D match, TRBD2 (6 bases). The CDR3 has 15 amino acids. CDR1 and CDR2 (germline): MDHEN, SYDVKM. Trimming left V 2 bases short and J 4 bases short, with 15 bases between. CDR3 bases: TGTGCCAGCAGTTTACGGGACGGTGGGAGGTACGAGCAGTACTTC. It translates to CASSLRDGGRYEQYF.

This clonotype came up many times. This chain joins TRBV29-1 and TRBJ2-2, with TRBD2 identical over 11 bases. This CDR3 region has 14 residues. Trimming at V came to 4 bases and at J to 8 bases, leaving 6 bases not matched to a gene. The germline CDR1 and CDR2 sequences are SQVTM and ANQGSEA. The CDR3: CSVVISGRDGELFF. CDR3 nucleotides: TGCAGCGTTGTGATTAGCGGGAGGGATGGGGAGCTGTTTTTT.

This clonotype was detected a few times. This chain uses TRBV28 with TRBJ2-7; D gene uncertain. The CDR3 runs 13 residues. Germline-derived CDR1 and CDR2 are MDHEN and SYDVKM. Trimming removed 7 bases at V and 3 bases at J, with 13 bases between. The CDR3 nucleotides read TGTGCCAGCACCCCCACTTTCAACTACGAGCAGTACTTC. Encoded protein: CASTPTFNYEQYF.

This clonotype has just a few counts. CDR3: CASSLASGSSYEQYF. For the CDR3, the DNA is TGTGCCAGCAGCTTGGCCTCGGGAAGCTCCTACGAGCAGTACTTC. J is TRBJ2-7 and V is TRBV5-4, with D possibly TRBD2 on 5 matching bases. The CDR3 length is 15 residues. The germline gives CDR1 SGHNT, CDR2 YYREEE (reference sequence). V was shortened by 0 bases and J by 0 bases, with 10 bases between the two germline ends.

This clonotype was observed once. For the CDR3, the DNA is TGCAGTGCTAGCCCCCTTGCCCTAGCCGACAGCTACACAGATACGCAGTATTTT. It specifies CSASPLALADSYTDTQYF. V and J are TRBV20-1 and TRBJ2-3; D assignment may be TRBD1 or TRBD2 (5 bases each). V lost 3 bases to trimming and J lost 2 bases, with 24 bases between them. The germline V gene encodes CDR1 DFQATT and CDR2 SNEGSKA (reference sequence). The CDR3 covers 18 residues.

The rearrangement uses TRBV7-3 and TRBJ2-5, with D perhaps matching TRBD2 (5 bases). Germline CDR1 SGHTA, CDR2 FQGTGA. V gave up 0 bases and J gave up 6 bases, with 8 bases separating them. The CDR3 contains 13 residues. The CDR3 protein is CASSLTFGKTQYF. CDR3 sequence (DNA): TGTGCCAGCAGCTTAACGTTCGGGAAGACCCAGTACTTC.

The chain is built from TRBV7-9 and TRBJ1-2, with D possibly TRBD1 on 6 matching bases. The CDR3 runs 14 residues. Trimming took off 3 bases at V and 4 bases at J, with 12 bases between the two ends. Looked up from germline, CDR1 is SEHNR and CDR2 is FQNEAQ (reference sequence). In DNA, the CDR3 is TGTGCCAGCAGCTTCCCAGGACAGTTCTATGGCTACACCTTC. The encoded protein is CASSFPGQFYGYTF.

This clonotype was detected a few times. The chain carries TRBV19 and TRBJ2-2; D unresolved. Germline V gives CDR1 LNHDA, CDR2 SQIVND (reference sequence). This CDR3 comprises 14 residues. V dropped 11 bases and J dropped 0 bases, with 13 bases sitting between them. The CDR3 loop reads CASRGGTNTGELFF. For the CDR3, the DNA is TGTGCCTCTAGAGGTGGGACGAACACCGGGGAGCTGTTTTTT.